Below, 24 T cell receptor beta chains from the same sample are listed, as sequenced in a study of human T cells and chemical hapten exposure. One entry per CDR3 protein, called by TCRdb with MiXCR from the RACE reads. The sample lists 75,000 to 90,000 distinct CDR3 sequences; approximately 12% were seen once. Time point here: patch test 1, 2 weeks after DPC sensitization. As for treatment: therapeutic diphenylcyclopropenone sensitization with weekly scalp DPC. The starting material was whole blood, obtained in connection with sensitization to the hapten diphenylcyclopropenone (DPC). Receptors originate from a woman in her sixties with alopecia areata. Some clones in this sample may be carry-over from other donors' samples.

This clonotype was seen ten or more times. The chain combines TRBV9 with TRBJ2-3; D not resolved. CDR3 size: 14 residues. V was shortened by 0 bases and J by 4 bases, with 9 bases between the two germline ends. Per germline, CDR1 SGDLS and CDR2 YYNGEE. The CDR3 loop is CASSVGQSPDTQYF. As DNA, the CDR3 is TGTGCCAGCAGCGTAGGGCAGTCCCCAGATACGCAGTATTTT.

The CDR3 DNA follows: TGTGCCAGCAGCCTGGGAGGACAGGGGTATGGCTACACCTTC. Encoded protein: CASSLGGQGYGYTF. The J gene is TRBJ1-2, the V gene TRBV3-1; TRBD1 matches 9 bases. Germline assignment: CDR1 LGHDT and CDR2 YNNKEL (reference sequence). J gave up 5 bases and V 4 bases, and 5 bases lay outside the gene matches. CDR3 length: 14 residues.

V gene TRBV16 combines with J gene TRBJ1-1; D unclear. There are 13 residues in the CDR3. Germline-derived CDR1 and CDR2 are KGHSY and FQNENV. Trimming took 5 bases from V and 5 from J, leaving 12 bases between them. CDR3 protein: CASSRLSGTEAFF. The CDR3 coding sequence is TGTGCCAGCAGCAGGTTATCGGGGACTGAAGCTTTCTTT.

This clonotype was counted ten times or more. The gene calls are TRBV11-3 and TRBJ1-6; D ambiguous. CDR3 length: 18 residues. The V end lost 1 base, the J end lost 0 bases, and 13 bases lay between the germline ends. Germline CDR1 and CDR2: SGHNT and YENEEA. CDR3: CASSLAAGPSSYNSPLHF. The CDR3 coding sequence is TGTGCCAGCAGCTTAGCCGCCGGCCCGAGCTCCTATAATTCACCCCTCCACTTT.

This clonotype was observed a few times. The rearrangement joins TRBV7-9 to TRBJ2-3; 13 bases are a match to TRBD2. V gave up 3 bases and J gave up 0 bases; unmatched junction bases: 12. Germline CDR1 and CDR2: SEHNR and FQNEAQ (reference sequence). The CDR3 is 20 residues long. The CDR3 DNA is TGTGCCAGCAGCTTCAGCCGGACTAGCGGGGGACCCATTAGCACAGATACGCAGTATTTT. Translation gives CASSFSRTSGGPISTDTQYF.

The chain couples TRBV21-1 to TRBJ2-3. TRBV21-1 is a pseudogene. The CDR3 spans 13 residues. CDR3 DNA: TGTGCCAGCAGCAAAAAGAGCACAGATACGCAGTATTTT. Its protein is CASSKKSTDTQYF.

This clonotype was observed a handful of times. CDR3 sequence reads: CASSEYGGPKGNEQFF. In DNA form, the CDR3 reads TGTGCCAGCAGTGAATACGGGGGCCCCAAGGGGAATGAGCAGTTCTTC. The V call is TRBV2, the J call TRBJ2-1, with D perhaps given as TRBD1 or TRBD2 (6 bases each). The length of the CDR3 is 16 residues. V was pared by 2 bases and J by 7 bases, with 18 bases between. Germline CDR1 is SNHLY and CDR2 is FYNNEI. Full variable domain (remainder filled in from reference TRBV2 and TRBJ2-1): EPEVTQTPSHQVTQMGQEVILRCVPISNHLYFYWYRQILGQKVEFLVSFYNNEISEKSEIFDDQFSVERPDGSNFTLKIRSTKLEDSAMYFCASSEYGGPKGNEQFFGPGTRLTVL.

This clonotype was counted ten times or more. The chain combines TRBV6-2 or TRBV6-3 with TRBJ1-1; D remains unclear. The CDR3 spans 15 residues. In germline, CDR1 is MNHEY, CDR2 SVGEGT. The V and J ends lost 8 bases and 4 bases respectively, with 20 bases between them. The CDR3, as DNA: TGTGCCAGCCGTATAAGGGTCGGGAAGGGCACTGAAGCTTTCTTT. Encoded protein: CASRIRVGKGTEAFF.

This clonotype was picked up many times. The rearrangement uses TRBV5-5 and TRBJ1-6; tentatively, D is TRBD1 (6 bases). Trimming took off 0 bases at V and 9 bases at J, with 7 bases between the two ends. The CDR3 consists of 13 residues. Germline V gene data show CDR1 as SGHKS and CDR2 as YYEKEE (reference sequence). The CDR3 DNA is TGTGCCAGCAGCTTGGCCAGGGGTTCACCCCTCCACTTT. Translated, it gives CASSLARGSPLHF.

The V gene is TRBV2, the J gene TRBJ1-2; a weak D match, TRBD1 (5 bases). V lost 3 bases and J 4 bases, leaving 12 bases between the germline ends. This CDR3 contains 14 residues. Germline V gene sequence: CDR1 SNHLY, CDR2 FYNNEI. For the CDR3, the DNA is TGTGCCAGCAGTGATGGCCCGGGGACCTATGGCTACACCTTC. Amino acid sequence: CASSDGPGTYGYTF.

The chain combines TRBV11-2 with TRBJ1-2; 9 bases map to TRBD1. J lost 4 bases, V lost 4 bases, and 7 bases had no gene match. This CDR3 comprises 15 residues. Germline V gene sequence: CDR1 SGHAT, CDR2 FQNNGV. CDR3 nucleotides: TGTGCCAGCAGCTCCACACAGGGGGCAGGCTATGGCTACACCTTC. Its translation: CASSSTQGAGYGYTF.

The chain combines TRBV2 with TRBJ1-6; the D gene is possibly TRBD1 (5 bases). Deletions cut 6 bases from V and 9 bases from J, with 15 bases between. This CDR3 contains 14 residues. Looked up from germline, CDR1 is SNHLY and CDR2 is FYNNEI. The CDR3 region has the DNA TGTGCCAGCAGCCGGTCCCAGGGCATTTCACCCCTCCACTTT. This gives the protein CASSRSQGISPLHF.

This clonotype was found a few times. V is TRBV6-5 and J is TRBJ1-5; D may be TRBD1 (6 bases). CDR3 length: 14 amino acids. CDR1 and CDR2 (germline): MNHEY, SVGAGI. The ends were cut back, 6 bases at V and 5 bases at J, with 14 bases in the middle. CDR3 sequence reads: CASRTTQGHQPQHF. The CDR3, as DNA: TGTGCCAGCAGGACAACACAGGGTCATCAGCCCCAGCATTTT.

This clonotype was counted many times. This chain connects TRBV20-1 to TRBJ2-3, with TRBD2 matching 9 bases. The CDR3 spans 14 residues. Germline V lookup: CDR1 DFQATT, CDR2 SNEGSKA (reference sequence). V was clipped by 4 bases and J by 5 bases; unmatched bases: 7. CDR3 in DNA: TGCAGTGCTACGAGGAGGCGGGGGGGAGATACGCAGTATTTT. Its translation is CSATRRRGGDTQYF.

To note about this clonotype: This may arise from a read error, as a much more abundant clone is one base away. The J gene is TRBJ1-2, the V gene TRBV24-1; D gene uncertain. V was cut by 6 bases and J by 8 bases, with 18 bases left in between. The CDR3 is 14 residues long. The germline gives CDR1 KGHDR, CDR2 SFDVKD. This chain's CDR3 is CATSPPHRSAGYTF. The DNA of the CDR3 is TGTGCCACCAGTCCCCCGCACAGAAGTGCCGGCTACACCTTC.

The V and J genes are TRBV18 and TRBJ1-5; a weak D match, TRBD1 (5 bases). Germline V gene lookup returns CDR1 KGHSH and CDR2 LQKENI. This CDR3 is built from 15 residues. V dropped 6 bases and J dropped 6 bases, with 18 bases sitting between them. The CDR3 coding sequence is TGTGCCAGCTCCCCTGTGGGGCAGTCGGGTCAGCCCCAGCATTTT. The encoded protein is CASSPVGQSGQPQHF. The entire variable domain, with the rest obtained from reference TRBV18 and TRBJ1-5, is as follows: NAGVMQNPRHLVRRRGQEARLRCSPMKGHSHVYWYRQLPEEGLKFMVYLQKENIIDESGMPKERFSAEFPKEGPSILRIQQVVRGDSAAYFCASSPVGQSGQPQHFGDGTRLSIL.

This clonotype was recorded many times. The chain uses TRBV19 and TRBJ1-5; 10 bases are a match to TRBD1. Looked up from germline, CDR1 is LNHDA and CDR2 is SQIVND (reference sequence). The CDR3 consists of 16 residues. The J segment lost 7 bases and the V segment lost 2 bases, leaving 8 bases of the junction unmatched. The CDR3 loop is CASSIRGQGLGQPQHF. CDR3 nucleotide sequence: TGTGCCAGTAGTATAAGGGGACAGGGGTTGGGGCAGCCCCAGCATTTT. Full variable domain (remainder filled in from reference TRBV19 and TRBJ1-5): DGGITQSPKYLFRKEGQNVTLSCEQNLNHDAMYWYRQDPGQGLRLIYYSQIVNDFQKGDIAEGYSVSREKKESFPLTVTSAQKNPTAFYLCASSIRGQGLGQPQHFGDGTRLSIL.

The sample holds many counts of this clonotype. V and J are TRBV18 and TRBJ1-4, with unresolved D. In germline, CDR1 is KGHSH, CDR2 LQKENI. V dropped 3 bases and J dropped 0 bases, with 5 bases sitting between them. This CDR3 region has 14 residues. The DNA of the CDR3 is TGTGCCAGCTCACCGAGTGCAACTAATGAAAAACTGTTTTTT. Residues: CASSPSATNEKLFF. Full variable domain (missing parts from reference TRBV18 and TRBJ1-4): NAGVMQNPRHLVRRRGQEARLRCSPMKGHSHVYWYRQLPEEGLKFMVYLQKENIIDESGMPKERFSAEFPKEGPSILRIQQVVRGDSAAYFCASSPSATNEKLFFGSGTQLSVL.

Many counts were recorded for this clonotype. This rearrangement joins TRBV2 to TRBJ1-2; D is unclear. The CDR3 length is 13 residues. Trimming took off 6 bases at V and 8 bases at J, with 16 bases between the two ends. Germline CDR1 SNHLY, CDR2 FYNNEI. CDR3 amino acids: CASRVREGFGYTF. The CDR3 DNA sequence: TGTGCCAGCAGGGTCCGGGAGGGTTTCGGCTACACCTTC.

This clonotype was picked up many times. The V call is TRBV6-5, the J call TRBJ2-5, with 8 bases identical to TRBD2. The CDR3 length is 19 residues. V dropped 5 bases and J dropped 4; count of bases not matched to a gene: 21. Per germline, CDR1 MNHEY and CDR2 SVGAGI. This chain's CDR3 is CASSQGHLGLVGGGETQYF. The CDR3 coding sequence is TGTGCCAGCAGTCAGGGACATTTGGGACTAGTCGGCGGTGGAGAGACCCAGTACTTC.

This clonotype was counted ten times or more. This rearrangement joins TRBV30 to TRBJ2-3; D may match TRBD1 or TRBD2 (6 bases each). CDR1 is GTSNPN and CDR2 is SVGIG in the germline V gene (reference sequence). The CDR3 runs 12 residues. Trimming cost V 5 bases and J 6 bases, with 12 bases left between them. The CDR3 loop is CAWGGPTDTQYF. The DNA for the CDR3 is TGTGCCTGGGGGGGGCCCACGGATACGCAGTATTTT.

This clonotype showed up many times. This chain joins TRBV7-8 and TRBJ2-7; TRBD1 is a possible D gene (5 bases). Per the germline V gene, CDR1 is SGHVS and CDR2 is FQNEAQ. The CDR3 loop spans 14 amino acids. Deletions cut 1 base from V and 5 bases from J, with 12 bases between. CDR3 residues: CASSLVGQGHEQYF. The DNA for the CDR3 is TGTGCCAGCAGCTTAGTCGGGCAGGGCCACGAGCAGTACTTC.

The chain recombines TRBV29-1 with TRBJ1-1, with D possibly TRBD1 on 5 matching bases. CDR3 length equals 12 residues. Deletions cut 5 bases from V and 1 base from J, with 8 bases between. Germline CDR1 is SQVTM and CDR2 is ANQGSEA. CDR3 DNA sequence: TGCAGCGTTAAGGGGTCGAACACTGAAGCTTTCTTT. The encoded protein is CSVKGSNTEAFF. Based on the CDR3 plus reference TRBV29-1 and TRBJ1-1, the full variable domain is SAVISQKPSRDICQRGTSLTIQCQVDSQVTMMFWYRQQPGQSLTLIATANQGSEATYESGFVIDKFPISRPNLTFSTLTVSNMSPEDSSIYLCSVKGSNTEAFFGQGTRLTVV.

This clonotype was found many times. V is TRBV11-2 and J is TRBJ2-5; a weak D match, TRBD2 (6 bases). Germline values: CDR1 SGHAT, CDR2 FQNNGV. Trimming took 5 bases from V and 5 from J, leaving 12 bases between them. The CDR3 is 13 amino acids. The DNA for the CDR3 is TGTGCCAGCAGCGCGGGACCTTTGGAGACCCAGTACTTC. Amino acid sequence: CASSAGPLETQYF.